This T cell receptor beta chain stems from a study of cytomegalovirus exposure and HLA in healthy donors. Study results and limitations: Researchers counted around 180 TCR beta chains as cytomegalovirus-associated. Reported performance of the classifier showed diagnosis of cytomegalovirus status with high specificity and sensitivity.

The ends were cut back, 4 bases at V and 1 base at J, with 15 bases in the middle. The CDR3 is 16 amino acids. From germline, CDR1 is SGHRS and CDR2 YFSETQ. Concerning this clone itself: What it recognizes is unknown.

Sequenced by immunoSEQ multiplex PCR; TCRdb stores in-frame clones only, minus some. This table holds about 64,000 clones, over 85% found once. Sequencing was carried out using PBMCs. This TCR derives from a woman aged 18-29 years in good health and CMV-seropositive. The rearrangement links TRBV5-1 to TRBJ1-5; D is unclear. The CDR3 DNA sequence: TGCGCCAGCAGCCCCGGAGGGTCGGGGAGCAATCAGCCCCAGCATTTT. This codes for CASSPGGSGSNQPQHF.